Presented here are 8 T cell receptor beta chains from one specimen sequenced in a study of cytomegalovirus exposure and HLA in healthy donors. This PCR relied on a set of 60 Vbeta primers and 13 Jbeta primers. Produced via immunoSEQ multiplex PCR; TCRdb's table is partial and in-frame only. Seen here are 190,000 or so clones, 82% observed once, and the top ten hold 6.5%. Sequencing was done on a sample of PBMCs. These TCRs come from a woman aged 45-65 years in good health and CMV-seropositive.

This clone was counted a few times. The genes are TRBV7-2 and TRBJ2-7; 7 bases are shared with TRBD1. From germline, CDR1 is SGHTA and CDR2 FQGNSA. The V gene end was trimmed by 7 bases and the J gene end by 6 bases; junction bases not matched to a gene: 9. The length of the CDR3 is 13 residues. This CDR3 is CASKQGRAREQYF. The DNA of the CDR3 is TGTGCCAGCAAACAGGGGCGGGCGCGCGAGCAGTACTTC. The full variable domain, with the rest looked up from reference TRBV7-2 and TRBJ2-7, is GAGVSQSPSNKVTEKGKDVELRCDPISGHTALYWYRQSLGQGLEFLIYFQGNSAPDKSGLPSDRFSAERTGGSVSTLTIQRTQQEDSAVYLCASKQGRAREQYFGPGTRLTVT.

The chain joins TRBV30 to TRBJ2-1; 13 bases are a match to TRBD2. V was clipped by 2 bases and J by 8 bases; unmatched bases: 9. This CDR3 contains 16 residues. Germline lookup yields CDR1 GTSNPN and CDR2 SVGIG (reference sequence). The CDR3 loop reads CAWSPTSGGAVYEQFF. DNA for the CDR3: TGTGCCTGGAGTCCAACTAGCGGGGGGGCCGTCTATGAGCAGTTCTTC.

This sequence joins TRBV6-1 and TRBJ2-7, with 7 positions matching TRBD2. With 7 bases clipped from V and 3 bases from J, the junction kept 12 bases outside the gene matches. Per the germline V gene, CDR1 is MNHNS and CDR2 is SASEGT. The CDR3 is made up of 15 amino acids. The CDR3 DNA reads as TGTGCCAGCACCCTAACTAGCGCTATGGGCTACGAGCAGTACTTC. This gives the protein CASTLTSAMGYEQYF.

The chain employs TRBV28 and TRBJ1-5, with 10 bases fitting TRBD1. There are 14 residues in the CDR3. Germline V gene lookup returns CDR1 MDHEN and CDR2 SYDVKM. After removal of 7 bases from V and 7 bases from J, the junction contained 7 bases not matched to a gene. In DNA, the CDR3 is TGTGCCAGCATTGCCGGACAGGGGGAACAGCCCCAGCATTTT. Its translation: CASIAGQGEQPQHF.

The V call is TRBV7-2, the J call TRBJ1-2, with 12 positions matching TRBD1. The J segment lost 4 bases and the V segment lost 5 bases, leaving 5 bases of the junction unmatched. Per the germline V gene, CDR1 is SGHTA and CDR2 is FQGNSA. The CDR3 covers 15 residues. The chain's CDR3 is CASSSRDRGLYGYTF. For the CDR3, the DNA is TGTGCCAGCAGCAGCCGGGACAGGGGGCTCTATGGCTACACCTTC.

The table lists this clone with a count of one. V gene TRBV30 combines with J gene TRBJ2-5, with 7 nucleotides matching TRBD2. CDR1 GTSNPN and CDR2 SVGIG come from the germline V gene (reference sequence). The CDR3 sequence is 13 residues long. V was clipped by 4 bases and J by 4 bases; unmatched bases: 6. The CDR3 sequence: CAWTPGGVETQYF. The DNA of the CDR3 is TGTGCCTGGACCCCGGGGGGAGTAGAGACCCAGTACTTC.

CDR3: CASSLDGGSADTQYF. DNA for the CDR3: TGTGCCAGCAGCTTAGATGGCGGGAGCGCAGATACGCAGTATTTT. The V call is TRBV7-2, the J call TRBJ2-3, with 7 bases identical to TRBD2. Germline lookup yields CDR1 SGHTA and CDR2 FQGNSA. There are 15 residues in the CDR3. With 1 base clipped from V and 4 bases from J, the junction kept 5 bases outside the gene matches.

The J gene is TRBJ2-3, the V gene TRBV5-1; 7 bases map to TRBD2. The length of the CDR3 is 13 residues. Germline loops: CDR1 SGHRS, CDR2 YFSETQ. The junction had 6 bases not matched to a gene; V was cut back by 6 bases and J by 5 bases. CDR3 DNA: TGCGCCAGCAACCCGGGGGGTGGAGATACGCAGTATTTT. It codes for CASNPGGGDTQYF.